Listed below are T cell receptor beta chains from one sample, sequenced in a study of blood T cell repertoires in COVID-19. The method was immunoSEQ multiplex PCR; TCRdb's version includes in-frame clones alone and lacks a portion of them. The data contain some 69,000 clones, 65% to 85% of them singletons. Sequencing input: peripheral blood. Every receptor here comes from a man older than 75 with active or convalescent COVID-19. Both conserved end residues are part of each CDR3. A D gene is named only where the DNA matches it firmly. Clone size is stated in some rows and not others, as once, few, many or a class when expanded.

D: TRBD1; V: TRBV4-2; size: -; J: TRBJ1-2; CDR3: CASSQEGQPSGGYTF; DNA: TGTGCCAGCAGCCAAGAGGGACAGCCCTCAGGCGGCTACACCTTC
D: -; V: TRBV19; size: -; J: TRBJ1-1; CDR3: CASSTRARDTEAFF; DNA: TGTGCCAGTAGTACCAGGGCCAGGGACACTGAAGCTTTCTTT
D: TRBD2; V: TRBV20-1; size: many; J: TRBJ2-3; CDR3: CSASPTSGYTDTQYF; DNA: TGCAGTGCTAGTCCAACTAGCGGGTACACAGATACGCAGTATTTT
D: -; V: TRBV3-1/TRBV3-2; size: -; J: TRBJ2-7; CDR3: CASSQGAGEQYF; DNA: TGTGCCAGCAGCCAAGGGGCCGGCGAGCAGTACTTC
D: TRBD1; V: TRBV5-1; size: -; J: TRBJ2-1; CDR3: CASSLGQGYNEQFF; DNA: TGCGCCAGCAGCCTCGGACAGGGATACAATGAGCAGTTCTTC
D: -; V: TRBV3-1/TRBV3-2; size: once; J: TRBJ2-3; CDR3: CASSQDLQATDTQYF; DNA: TGTGCCAGCAGCCAAGATCTCCAGGCCACAGATACGCAGTATTTT
D: TRBD1; V: TRBV12-5; size: -; J: TRBJ2-1; CDR3: CASGGADRGHDEQFF; DNA: TGTGCTAGTGGTGGGGCGGACAGGGGTCACGATGAGCAGTTCTTC
D: -; V: TRBV6-5; size: -; J: TRBJ1-6; CDR3: CASRTRGAEDSPLHF; DNA: TGTGCCAGCCGTACCCGGGGGGCCGAGGATTCACCCCTCCACTTT
D: -; V: TRBV18; size: -; J: TRBJ1-1; CDR3: CASSVGTEAFF; DNA: TGTGCCAGCTCAGTCGGGACTGAAGCTTTCTTT
D: -; V: TRBV4-1; size: -; J: TRBJ2-1; CDR3: CASSIDRDNEQFF; DNA: TGCGCCAGCAGCATCGACCGGGACAATGAGCAGTTCTTC
D: -; V: TRBV29-1; size: -; J: TRBJ1-2; CDR3: CSVEAGYYGYTF; DNA: TGCAGCGTTGAAGCAGGGTACTATGGCTACACCTTC
D: TRBD2; V: TRBV7-9; size: -; J: TRBJ2-7; CDR3: CASSLGGSPLDEQYF; DNA: TGTGCCAGCAGCTTAGGCGGGAGCCCCCTGGACGAGCAGTACTTC
D: -; V: TRBV2; size: few; J: TRBJ2-7; CDR3: CASSLGGGRNEQYF; DNA: TGTGCCAGCAGCCTGGGAGGGGGGCGAAACGAGCAGTACTTC
D: TRBD1; V: TRBV11-3; size: few; J: TRBJ1-6; CDR3: CASSRDRVSYNSPLHF; DNA: TGTGCCAGCAGCCGGGACAGGGTTTCCTATAATTCACCCCTCCACTTT
D: -; V: TRBV2; size: -; J: TRBJ2-7; CDR3: CASREGPYEQYF; DNA: TGTGCCAGCAGGGAGGGGCCCTACGAGCAGTACTTC
D: -; V: TRBV29-1; size: -; J: TRBJ2-2; CDR3: CSGGLLGELFF; DNA: TGCAGCGGGGGACTCCTCGGGGAGCTGTTTTTT
D: -; V: TRBV4-3; size: -; J: TRBJ1-4; CDR3: CASSQEGREGEKLFF; DNA: TGCGCCAGCAGCCAAGAGGGCAGGGAGGGTGAAAAACTGTTTTTT
D: -; V: TRBV27; size: -; J: TRBJ2-3; CDR3: CASRSAGDTQYF; DNA: TGTGCCAGCAGATCCGCAGGGGATACGCAGTATTTT
D: TRBD2; V: TRBV4-1; size: -; J: TRBJ2-1; CDR3: CASSQGSGGYNEQFF; DNA: TGCGCCAGCAGCCAGGGCAGCGGGGGGTACAATGAGCAGTTCTTC
D: -; V: TRBV21-1; size: -; J: TRBJ1-6; CDR3: CASSKVGDRSSYNSPLHF; DNA: TGTGCCAGCAGCAAAGTTGGGGACAGGAGCTCCTATAATTCACCCCTCCACTTT
D: TRBD2; V: TRBV28; size: -; J: TRBJ2-3; CDR3: CASSLGLAGRGDTQYF; DNA: TGTGCCAGCAGTTTGGGACTAGCGGGACGCGGCGATACGCAGTATTTT
D: TRBD2; V: TRBV19; size: -; J: TRBJ2-3; CDR3: CASRFGTSGPTDTQYF; DNA: TGTGCCAGTAGGTTCGGGACTAGCGGTCCCACAGATACGCAGTATTTT
D: -; V: TRBV4-2; size: -; J: TRBJ2-7; CDR3: CASSTNYEQYF; DNA: TGTGCCAGCTCGACTAACTACGAGCAGTACTTC
D: TRBD1; V: TRBV5-1; size: -; J: TRBJ2-7; CDR3: CASSQTGTYEQYF; DNA: TGCGCCAGCAGCCAGACAGGGACCTACGAGCAGTACTTC
D: -; V: TRBV21-1; size: few; J: TRBJ2-1; CDR3: CASSKPGGLPYNEQFF; DNA: TGTGCCAGCAGCAAACCTGGCGGATTGCCTTACAATGAGCAGTTCTTC
D: -; V: TRBV2; size: -; J: TRBJ1-4; CDR3: CASRETGSPNEKLFF; DNA: TGTGCCAGCAGGGAAACAGGTTCGCCTAATGAAAAACTGTTTTTT
D: TRBD2; V: TRBV7-2; size: -; J: TRBJ2-7; CDR3: CASSAGVERYEQYF; DNA: TGTGCCAGCAGCGCGGGGGTAGAACGGTACGAGCAGTACTTC
D: -; V: TRBV7-6; size: -; J: TRBJ2-1; CDR3: CASSLGAAGTSYNEQFF; DNA: TGTGCCAGCAGCTTAGGGGCGGCGGGGACGTCCTACAATGAGCAGTTCTTC
D: TRBD2; V: TRBV25-1; size: -; J: TRBJ2-3; CDR3: CASSVLLAGADTQYF; DNA: TGTGCCAGCAGCGTGCTACTAGCGGGCGCAGATACGCAGTATTTT
D: -; V: TRBV15; size: -; J: TRBJ2-7; CDR3: CATSRESIGAAYEQYF; DNA: TGTGCCACCAGCAGAGAATCAATAGGGGCAGCCTACGAGCAGTACTTC
D: -; V: TRBV11-3; size: -; J: TRBJ2-7; CDR3: CASSSRPGGEQYF; DNA: TGTGCCAGCAGTTCCCGCCCGGGTGGCGAGCAGTACTTC
D: -; V: TRBV28; size: -; J: TRBJ1-2; CDR3: CASSTPAGGYTF; DNA: TGTGCCAGCAGTACCCCCGCGGGGGGCTACACCTTC
D: -; V: TRBV27; size: few; J: TRBJ2-7; CDR3: CASSPTGTRTYEQYF; DNA: TGTGCCAGCAGCCCAACCGGGACACGAACCTACGAGCAGTACTTC
D: -; V: TRBV29-1; size: -; J: TRBJ1-1; CDR3: CSVERGNTEAFF; DNA: TGCAGCGTTGAAAGGGGAAACACTGAAGCTTTCTTT
D: TRBD1; V: TRBV6-4; size: -; J: TRBJ1-2; CDR3: CASSLGQEGQGYTF; DNA: TGTGCCAGCAGCCTAGGACAGGAGGGCCAGGGCTACACCTTC
D: TRBD2; V: TRBV29-1; size: -; J: TRBJ2-5; CDR3: CSVPTGSGWETQYF; DNA: TGCAGCGTCCCTACGGGTAGCGGGTGGGAGACCCAGTACTTC
D: -; V: TRBV5-5; size: -; J: TRBJ1-3; CDR3: CASSLVGGSGNTIYF; DNA: TGTGCCAGCAGCTTGGTAGGGGGCTCTGGAAACACCATATATTTT
D: -; V: TRBV5-1; size: -; J: TRBJ1-3; CDR3: CASSLFGGLLGNTIYF; DNA: TGCGCCAGCAGCTTGTTCGGCGGGTTGCTTGGAAACACCATATATTTT
D: TRBD1; V: TRBV5-6; size: -; J: TRBJ2-7; CDR3: CASSSYDRDHEQYF; DNA: TGTGCCAGCAGCTCCTATGACAGGGACCACGAGCAGTACTTC
D: TRBD2; V: TRBV5-8; size: -; J: TRBJ2-5; CDR3: CASSRPPGTSGGKETQYF; DNA: TGTGCCAGCAGCAGGCCCCCCGGGACTAGCGGGGGAAAAGAGACCCAGTACTTC
D: TRBD1; V: TRBV25-1; size: -; J: TRBJ2-1; CDR3: CATQDRLQFF; DNA: TGTGCCACTCAGGACAGGCTGCAGTTCTTC
D: -; V: TRBV10-3; size: -; J: TRBJ1-2; CDR3: CAISKGAGDYGYTF; DNA: TGTGCCATCAGTAAAGGGGCAGGGGACTATGGCTACACCTTC
D: -; V: TRBV19; size: few; J: TRBJ1-6; CDR3: CASSINREDSPLHF; DNA: TGTGCCAGTAGTATTAACAGGGAAGATTCACCCCTCCACTTT
D: TRBD1; V: TRBV19; size: -; J: TRBJ1-2; CDR3: CASSIGLRTGGGYTF; DNA: TGTGCCAGTAGTATCGGACTCCGGACAGGTGGTGGCTACACCTTC
D: -; V: TRBV23-1; size: -; J: TRBJ2-6; CDR3: CASSQSAQSSIGQPAVSGANVLTF; DNA: TGCGCCAGCAGTCAATCGGCCCAAAGTTCCATAGGACAGCCCGCTGTCTCTGGGGCCAACGTCCTGACTTTC